These 9 T cell receptor beta chains originate from one sample sequenced in a study of regulatory T cells in long-lasting Graves disease. iRepertoire HTBI primers and Arm-PCR of CDR3 regions built TCR beta libraries. Each CDR3 protein is one row after TCRdb ran MiXCR on the multiplex PCR reads. The repertoire holds hundreds of thousands of distinct CDR3 sequences, with 16% as singletons. Indicated time point: newly diagnosed GD, antithyroid drugs for less than 3 months. Preparation of the TCR library used RNA extracted from PBMCs. These data were likewise used in another study, on T cells in Graves' hyperthyroidism and ophthalmopathy.

The specimen was peripheral blood mononuclear cells (PBMCs), collected at new diagnosis, from a patient treated with antithyroid drugs. The receptors derive from a woman aged 30 to 39 with Graves disease.

In this sample, this clonotype turned up many times. The chain employs TRBV30 and TRBJ2-5, with D maybe TRBD1 (6 bases). In germline, CDR1 is GTSNPN, CDR2 SVGIG (reference sequence). This CDR3 region has 15 residues. V lost 0 bases to trimming and J lost 1 base, with 12 bases between them. In DNA form, the CDR3 reads TGTGCCTGGAGTGTGGCAGGGGATTTCCAAGAGACCCAGTACTTC. This sequence encodes CAWSVAGDFQETQYF.

This clonotype was detected many times. The V and J genes are TRBV10-3 and TRBJ2-1; the D call may be TRBD1 or TRBD2 (6 bases each). CDR3 length: 16 amino acids. Trimming stripped 2 bases from V and 13 bases from J, with 24 bases between. Looked up from germline, CDR1 is ENHRY and CDR2 is SYGVKD. The DNA for the CDR3 is TGTGCCATCAGTGAGGCCTCGGGGGCGGGACCCCCTACTCAGTTCTTC. It specifies CAISEASGAGPPTQFF.

V is TRBV6-9 and J is TRBJ2-5; 9 nucleotides agree with TRBD1. Germline V lookup: CDR1 MNHGY, CDR2 SVAAGI. The CDR3 consists of 17 residues. The J segment lost 5 bases and the V segment lost 3 bases, leaving 13 bases of the junction unmatched. The CDR3 is CASSYGGQGQAGETQYF. The DNA of the CDR3 is TGTGCCAGCAGTTACGGGGGACAGGGCCAAGCTGGGGAGACCCAGTACTTC.

This clonotype occurred many times. The chain combines TRBV7-2 with TRBJ2-7, with TRBD2 identical over 8 bases. Germline V gene lookup returns CDR1 SGHTA and CDR2 FQGNSA. V gave up 5 bases and J gave up 7 bases; unmatched junction bases: 13. The CDR3 runs to 15 residues. The CDR3 nucleotides are TGTGCCAGCAGCCCCGGGACTAGACTAGTCCGGGAGCAGTACTTC. This gives the protein CASSPGTRLVREQYF.

Turning to this clonotype: With a much larger clone just one base away, this may be a read error. Lacking the conserved final phenylalanine or tryptophan, this CDR3 likely reflects a read error. The chain links TRBV6-2 or TRBV6-3 to TRBJ2-7; D not certain. V lost 7 bases and J 2 bases, leaving 21 bases between the germline ends. CDR1 is MNHEY and CDR2 is SVGEGT in the germline V gene. The CDR3 runs 16 residues. CDR3 DNA sequence: TGTGCCAGCATCCGAGCCCAGCCGGTGGGAACCTACGAGCAGTACCTC. It yields the protein CASIRAQPVGTYEQYL.

CDR3 coding DNA: TGCAGTGCTAGAGTTCAAGCGGGTCTGAACTATGGCTACACCTTC. Amino acids: CSARVQAGLNYGYTF. The rearrangement uses TRBV20-1 and TRBJ1-2, with D hard to call. Per germline, CDR1 DFQATT and CDR2 SNEGSKA (reference sequence). V lost 1 base and J lost 2, with 14 bases in between. CDR3 size: 15 residues.

The sample holds a few counts of this clonotype. The chain couples TRBV6-5 to TRBJ2-1; 7 bases line up with TRBD2. The V gene's germline CDR1 is MNHEY and CDR2 SVGAGI. V gave up 0 bases and J gave up 12 bases; unmatched junction bases: 5. The CDR3 spans 13 residues. CDR3 sequence (DNA): TGTGCCAGCAGTTACTCTAGCGGGTGGGGGCAGTTCTTC. Protein sequence: CASSYSSGWGQFF.

On this clonotype: Given a much more abundant clone one base away, this may be a read error. The J gene is TRBJ1-1, the V gene TRBV11-2; D ambiguous. Germline values: CDR1 SGHAT, CDR2 FQNNGV. The CDR3 loop spans 13 amino acids. V gave up 1 base and J gave up 2 bases, with 5 bases separating them. DNA of the CDR3: TGTGCCAGCAGCTTAGTTGACAACACTGAAGCTTTCTTT. Amino acids: CASSLVDNTEAFF.

This clonotype was recorded at least ten times. The V and J genes are TRBV5-1 and TRBJ2-1; the D gene is possibly TRBD1 (6 bases). The CDR3 spans 17 residues. V shed 0 bases and J shed 0 bases, with 13 bases lying between them. Looked up from germline, CDR1 is SGHRS and CDR2 is YFSETQ. This chain's CDR3 is CASSLGYRVHSYNEQFF. The DNA of the CDR3 is TGCGCCAGCAGCTTGGGTTACAGGGTCCACTCCTACAATGAGCAGTTCTTC.